This T cell receptor (beta chain) is from a study of T-cell reconstitution after alpha-beta-depleted transplantation in children. A library of TCRbeta sequences, prepared with unique molecular identifiers, was generated. MiXCR was run by TCRdb on the PCR reads, yielding one entry per CDR3 protein. Of about 90,000 distinct CDR3 sequences in the sample, about 14% were seen once. Whole-study findings and limits: About two months after transplant, alpha-beta T cells reportedly came from several hundred expanded graft clones.

This clonotype has just a few counts. What it recognizes is unknown. Germline V lookup: CDR1 SQVTM, CDR2 ANQGSEA. The J segment lost 4 bases and the V segment lost 6 bases, leaving 5 bases of the junction unmatched. This CDR3 has 13 amino acids. The starting material was PBMCs, mostly from graft donor cells, obtained 180 days after TCRalphabeta/CD19-depleted stem cell transplant. This sequence joins TRBV29-1 and TRBJ1-5, with 8 positions matching TRBD1. This clonotype was obtained from a male patient between 2 and 15 years old who had a stem cell transplant for acute lymphoblastic leukemia, so the T cells may come from the graft donor. For the CDR3, the DNA is TGCAGCGTCGGACAGGGCGTTAATCAGCCCCAGCATTTT. Its translation is CSVGQGVNQPQHF.